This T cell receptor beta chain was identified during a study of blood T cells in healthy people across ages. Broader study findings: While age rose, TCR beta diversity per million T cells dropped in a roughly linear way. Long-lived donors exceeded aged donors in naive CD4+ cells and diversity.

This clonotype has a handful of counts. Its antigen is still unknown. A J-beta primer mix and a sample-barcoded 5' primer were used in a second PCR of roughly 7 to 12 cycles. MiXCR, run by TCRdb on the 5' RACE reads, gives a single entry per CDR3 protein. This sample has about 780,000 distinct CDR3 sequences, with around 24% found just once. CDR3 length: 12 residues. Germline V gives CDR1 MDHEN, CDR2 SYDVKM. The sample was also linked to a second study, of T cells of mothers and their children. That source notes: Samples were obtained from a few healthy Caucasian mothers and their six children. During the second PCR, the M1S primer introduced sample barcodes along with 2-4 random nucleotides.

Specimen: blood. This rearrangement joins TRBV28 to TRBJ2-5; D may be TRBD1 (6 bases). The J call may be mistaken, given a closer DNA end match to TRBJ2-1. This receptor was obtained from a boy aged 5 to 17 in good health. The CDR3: CASNITGLEQFF. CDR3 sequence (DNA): TGTGCCAGCAATATTACAGGGCTTGAGCAGTTCTTC.